Each of the 13 T cell receptor beta chains below was sequenced from the same sample in a study of blood T cell repertoires in COVID-19. Assay used: immunoSEQ multiplex PCR; TCRdb lists only in-frame clones, some missing. Counted here are under 150,000 clones, approximately 80% occurring once; the ten biggest clones make up approximately 8.7%. The specimen sequenced was peripheral blood. The receptor set was obtained from a man aged 40-50 years with active or convalescent COVID-19.

V usage is TRBV7-9 and J usage is TRBJ1-4, with 9 bases aligning to TRBD1. The CDR3 runs 15 residues. The V gene end was trimmed by 5 bases and the J gene end by 3 bases; junction bases not matched to a gene: 4. Germline lookup yields CDR1 SEHNR and CDR2 FQNEAQ (reference sequence). The CDR3 loop is CASSPGTGPNEKLFF. DNA of the CDR3: TGTGCCAGCAGCCCCGGGACAGGGCCTAATGAAAAACTGTTTTTT.

V is TRBV3-1 (or the pseudogene TRBV3-2) and J is TRBJ2-3, with TRBD2 matching 7 bases. CDR3 length: 16 amino acids. The ends lost 5 bases at V and 2 bases at J; junction bases unmatched: 10. The germline V gene has CDR1 LGHDT and CDR2 YNNKEL (reference sequence). The CDR3 reads CASSSGLRGYTDTQYF. The CDR3 region has the DNA TGTGCCAGCAGCTCAGGCTTGCGGGGGTACACAGATACGCAGTATTTT.

The chain uses TRBV12-3 or TRBV12-4 and TRBJ1-2; TRBD1 agrees at 10 bases. V trimming: 7 bases; J trimming: 8 bases; junction bases outside the gene matches: 7. The CDR3 contains 13 residues. The CDR3 bases are TGTGCCAGCAAGCTAGAGACAGGGGGCGGCTACACCTTC. As protein: CASKLETGGGYTF.

The rearrangement links TRBV7-2 to TRBJ2-1; 10 bases fit TRBD2. Germline assignment: CDR1 SGHTA and CDR2 FQGNSA. The CDR3 loop spans 14 amino acids. Trimming at V came to 5 bases and at J to 7 bases, leaving 5 bases not matched to a gene. The CDR3 DNA sequence: TGTGCCAGCAGCATAAGCGGGGGGGCAAATGAGCAGTTCTTC. This gives the protein CASSISGGANEQFF.

The V call is TRBV2, the J call TRBJ2-2, with a possible D match to TRBD1 (6 bases). The CDR3 is made up of 14 amino acids. Trimming removed 6 bases from V and 2 bases from J, with 10 bases in between. The germline CDR1 and CDR2 sequences are SNHLY and FYNNEI. CDR3 protein: CASRKDSNTGELFF. CDR3 nucleotide sequence: TGTGCCAGCAGGAAGGACAGCAACACCGGGGAGCTGTTTTTT.

The chain has TRBV19 and TRBJ2-6, with 7 bases fitting TRBD1. V trimming: 3 bases; J trimming: 0 bases; junction bases outside the gene matches: 8. Germline loops: CDR1 LNHDA, CDR2 SQIVND (reference sequence). CDR3 size: 18 residues. CDR3 coding DNA: TGTGCCAGTAGTATTCCGGGACAGTTAATCTCTGGGGCCAACGTCCTGACTTTC. Amino acid sequence: CASSIPGQLISGANVLTF.

This chain connects TRBV7-9 to TRBJ2-7; 8 nucleotides match TRBD2. The germline V gene encodes CDR1 SEHNR and CDR2 FQNEAQ (reference sequence). This CDR3 has 15 amino acids. Trimming removed 5 bases from V and 0 bases from J; junction bases left unmatched: 6. The CDR3 DNA is TGTGCCAGCAGCCCCCGCACTAGCGGCTCCTACGAGCAGTACTTC. This encodes CASSPRTSGSYEQYF.

The V gene is TRBV5-5, the J gene TRBJ1-3, with D perhaps TRBD1 (5 bases). V was pared by 0 bases and J by 7 bases, with 11 bases between. Germline values: CDR1 SGHKS, CDR2 YYEKEE (reference sequence). The length of the CDR3 is 14 residues. CDR3 loop: CASSLGGAWNTIYF. The DNA of the CDR3 is TGTGCCAGCAGCTTGGGGGGCGCATGGAACACCATATATTTT.

This chain connects TRBV10-1 to TRBJ2-2; 7 nucleotides agree with TRBD2. Looked up from germline, CDR1 is WNHNN and CDR2 is SYGVQD (reference sequence). The CDR3 consists of 16 residues. V dropped 6 bases and J dropped 4; count of bases not matched to a gene: 11. The CDR3 region is CASSDMAGEITGELFF. CDR3 nucleotide sequence: TGCGCCAGCAGCGACATGGCGGGGGAGATCACCGGGGAGCTGTTTTTT.

J is TRBJ1-2 and V is TRBV7-8; TRBD1 matches at 9 bases. V lost 3 bases to trimming and J lost 2 bases; unmatched junction nucleotides: 1. CDR1 SGHVS and CDR2 FQNEAQ come from the germline V gene. The CDR3 has 14 amino acids. CDR3 sequence reads: CASSFGTGNYGYTF. Written as DNA, the CDR3 is TGTGCCAGCAGCTTCGGGACAGGGAACTATGGCTACACCTTC. Full variable domain (missing parts from reference TRBV7-8 and TRBJ1-2): GAGVSQSPRYKVAKRGQDVALRCDPISGHVSLFWYQQALGQGPEFLTYFQNEAQLDKSGLPSDRFFAERPEGSVSTLKIQRTQQEDSAVYLCASSFGTGNYGYTFGSGTRLTVV.

The chain uses TRBV24-1 and TRBJ2-3, with 9 bases lining up with TRBD1. Germline values: CDR1 KGHDR, CDR2 SFDVKD. Unmatched junction bases numbered 7, after V lost 4 bases and J lost 3 bases. The CDR3 is made up of 16 amino acids. CDR3 region: CATSDLQGARTDTQYF. Here the CDR3 DNA reads TGTGCCACCAGTGACCTACAGGGGGCGAGAACAGATACGCAGTATTTT.

The rearrangement links TRBV19 to TRBJ2-7, with 8 bases identical to TRBD1. V shed 5 bases and J 2 bases; nucleotides not matched to a gene: 2. Germline CDR1 and CDR2: LNHDA and SQIVND (reference sequence). The CDR3 loop spans 13 amino acids. The CDR3 region is CASSAGQAYEQYF. The CDR3 DNA is TGTGCCAGTAGTGCGGGACAGGCCTACGAGCAGTACTTC.

The chain joins TRBV5-5 to TRBJ2-2; 10 bases agree with TRBD2. CDR1 and CDR2 (germline): SGHKS, YYEKEE (reference sequence). This CDR3 region has 17 residues. The trim removed 0 bases at V and 5 bases at J, leaving 7 bases unmatched. The chain's CDR3 is CASSLVLAGAGTGELFF. The CDR3 DNA follows: TGTGCCAGCAGCTTGGTGCTAGCGGGAGCGGGGACCGGGGAGCTGTTTTTT.